This T cell receptor beta chain was identified during a study of shared clonotypes between healthy human individuals. Method: immunoSEQ multiplex PCR; TCRdb's copy keeps in-frame clones and lacks some. The sample includes about 1 million clones, around four fifths of them seen just once. V was trimmed by 3 bases and J by 8 bases, leaving 14 bases between them. This CDR3 is 14 amino acids long. The germline CDR1 and CDR2 sequences are KGHSH and LQKENI. The J gene is TRBJ2-1, the V gene TRBV18, with D maybe TRBD2 (6 bases). This clonotype originated in a man aged 18 to 35 in good health. Sequenced material: memory CD4+ T cells sorted from blood. Subset here: CD45RA-negative fraction. The CDR3 sequence is CASSPEGGAHEQFF. For the CDR3, the DNA is TGTGCCAGCTCACCGGAAGGCGGGGCCCATGAGCAGTTCTTC.